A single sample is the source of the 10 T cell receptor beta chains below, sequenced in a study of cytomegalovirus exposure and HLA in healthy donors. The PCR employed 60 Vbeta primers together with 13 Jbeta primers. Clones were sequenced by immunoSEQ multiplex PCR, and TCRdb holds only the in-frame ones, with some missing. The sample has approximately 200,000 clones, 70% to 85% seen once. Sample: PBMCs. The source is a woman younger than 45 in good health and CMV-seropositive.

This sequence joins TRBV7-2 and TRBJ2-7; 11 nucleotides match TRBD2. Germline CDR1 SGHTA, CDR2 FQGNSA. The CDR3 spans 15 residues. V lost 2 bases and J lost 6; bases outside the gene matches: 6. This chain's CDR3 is CASSLTSGSLSEQYF. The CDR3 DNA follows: TGTGCCAGCAGCTTAACTAGCGGGAGCCTCTCCGAGCAGTACTTC.

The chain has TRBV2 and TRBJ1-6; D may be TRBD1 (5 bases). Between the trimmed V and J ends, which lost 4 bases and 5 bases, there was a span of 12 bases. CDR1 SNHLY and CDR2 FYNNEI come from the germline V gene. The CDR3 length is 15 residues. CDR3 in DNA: TGTGCCAGCAGTGTGTTCGAGACAGATAATTCACCCCTCCACTTT. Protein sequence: CASSVFETDNSPLHF. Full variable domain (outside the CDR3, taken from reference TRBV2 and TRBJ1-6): EPEVTQTPSHQVTQMGQEVILRCVPISNHLYFYWYRQILGQKVEFLVSFYNNEISEKSEIFDDQFSVERPDGSNFTLKIRSTKLEDSAMYFCASSVFETDNSPLHFGNGTRLTVT.

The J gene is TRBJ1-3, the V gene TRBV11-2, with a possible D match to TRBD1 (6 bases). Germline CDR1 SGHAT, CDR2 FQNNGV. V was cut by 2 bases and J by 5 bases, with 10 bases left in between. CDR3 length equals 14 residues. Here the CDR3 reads CASSLTGQRNTIYF. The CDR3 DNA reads TGTGCCAGCAGCTTAACAGGGCAGCGAAACACCATATATTTT.

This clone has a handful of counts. The DNA for the CDR3 is TGTGCCAGCAAGGGGACTCTTAGCACAGATACGCAGTATTTT. Protein: CASKGTLSTDTQYF. The rearrangement joins TRBV6-5 to TRBJ2-3, with a tentative D call TRBD2 (6 bases). Germline values: CDR1 MNHEY, CDR2 SVGAGI. Deletions cut 7 bases from V and 0 bases from J, with 11 bases between. The CDR3 loop spans 14 amino acids.

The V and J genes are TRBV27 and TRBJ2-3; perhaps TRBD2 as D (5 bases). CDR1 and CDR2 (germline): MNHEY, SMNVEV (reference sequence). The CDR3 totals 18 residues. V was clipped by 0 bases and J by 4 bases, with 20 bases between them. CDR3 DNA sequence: TGTGCCAGCAGTTTATCGAAACTGGGGAGTCTAGAAGCAGATACGCAGTATTTT. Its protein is CASSLSKLGSLEADTQYF.

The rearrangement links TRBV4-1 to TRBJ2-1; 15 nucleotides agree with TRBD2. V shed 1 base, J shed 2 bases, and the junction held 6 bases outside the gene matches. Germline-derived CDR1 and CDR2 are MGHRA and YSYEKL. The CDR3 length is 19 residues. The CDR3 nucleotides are TGCGCCAGCAGCCAAGCGGGACTAGCGGGAGGCCCAACCTACAATGAGCAGTTCTTC. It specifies CASSQAGLAGGPTYNEQFF.

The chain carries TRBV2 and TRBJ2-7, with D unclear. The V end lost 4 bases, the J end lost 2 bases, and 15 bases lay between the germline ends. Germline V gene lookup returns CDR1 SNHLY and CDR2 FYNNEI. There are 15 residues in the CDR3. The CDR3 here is CASSGQPLQPYEQYF. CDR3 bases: TGTGCCAGCAGTGGGCAGCCCCTACAGCCCTACGAGCAGTACTTC.

The CDR3 DNA reads TGTGCCAGCAGCTTGGCCGGGACAGGGAAAGTAGATTACGAGCAGTACTTC. Amino acid sequence: CASSLAGTGKVDYEQYF. The chain combines TRBV7-9 with TRBJ2-7, with 9 nucleotides matching TRBD1. Germline-derived CDR1 and CDR2 are SEHNR and FQNEAQ (reference sequence). The CDR3 contains 17 residues. Trimming cost V 3 bases and J 4 bases; bases outside gene matches: 13.

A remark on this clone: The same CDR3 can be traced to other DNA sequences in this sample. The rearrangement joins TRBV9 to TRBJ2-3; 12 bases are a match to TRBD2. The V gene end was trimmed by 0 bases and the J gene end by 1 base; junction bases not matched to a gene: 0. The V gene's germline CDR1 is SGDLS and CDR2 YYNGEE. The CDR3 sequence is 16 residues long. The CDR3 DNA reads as TGTGCCAGCAGCGTAGCTAGCGGGGGGGGCACAGATACGCAGTATTTT. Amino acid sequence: CASSVASGGGTDTQYF.

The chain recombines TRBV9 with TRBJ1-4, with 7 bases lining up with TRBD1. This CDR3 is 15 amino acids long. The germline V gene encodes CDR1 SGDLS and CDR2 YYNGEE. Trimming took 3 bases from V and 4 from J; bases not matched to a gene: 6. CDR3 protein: CASSAMGQLNEKLFF. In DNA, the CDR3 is TGTGCCAGCAGCGCGATGGGACAGCTTAATGAAAAACTGTTTTTT. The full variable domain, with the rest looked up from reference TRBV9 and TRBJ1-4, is DSGVTQTPKHLITATGQRVTLRCSPRSGDLSVYWYQQSLDQGLQFLIQYYNGEERAKGNILERFSAQQFPDLHSELNLSSLELGDSALYFCASSAMGQLNEKLFFGSGTQLSVL.